These 14 T cell receptor beta chains were sequenced from one sample in a study of read filtering for tumor transcriptome and immune sequencing. Molecular barcoded adaptors covering alpha/delta and beta/gamma chains were used on approximately 400 ng RNA. TCRdb itself ran the reads through MiXCR, one entry per CDR3 protein. The sample records around 140,000 distinct CDR3 sequences, about 13% being singletons. The sequenced material came from a population of CD138-negative cells sorted from bone marrow. These receptors all come from a donor at least 40 years old with multiple myeloma.

This clonotype was counted at least ten times. The chain is built from TRBV6-2 or TRBV6-3 and TRBJ2-7, with D perhaps TRBD2 (5 bases). The V gene's germline CDR1 is MNHEY and CDR2 SVGEGT. The CDR3 has 16 residues. Trimming removed 1 base from V and 5 bases from J, with 18 bases in between. CDR3: CASSYFAGVPAHEQYF. In DNA form, the CDR3 reads TGTGCCAGCAGTTACTTCGCCGGGGTCCCAGCCCACGAGCAGTACTTC.

There are many counts of this clonotype. The gene calls are TRBV12-3 or TRBV12-4 and TRBJ2-4, with 9 bases that match TRBD1. J gave up 7 bases and V 5 bases, and 9 bases lay outside the gene matches. This CDR3 has 15 residues. The CDR3 here is CASSTTRTGENIQYF. The CDR3 nucleotides read TGTGCCAGCAGTACAACCCGGACAGGGGAGAACATTCAGTACTTC.

Many counts were recorded for this clonotype. The chain combines TRBV6-5 with TRBJ1-1, with D tentatively TRBD1 (6 bases). This CDR3 is built from 13 residues. Germline loops: CDR1 MNHEY, CDR2 SVGAGI. Trimming removed 6 bases at V and 4 bases at J, with 12 bases between. The CDR3 DNA is TGTGCCAGCAGCTTACAGGGTTTCACTGAAGCTTTCTTT. It encodes CASSLQGFTEAFF.

This clonotype was recorded at least ten times. The chain couples TRBV6-5 to TRBJ2-2; 12 nucleotides line up with TRBD2. Unmatched junction bases numbered 8, after V lost 6 bases and J lost 6 bases. The germline gives CDR1 MNHEY, CDR2 SVGAGI. The CDR3 is made up of 16 amino acids. CDR3 DNA sequence: TGTGCCAGCAGCTCGACTAGCGGGAGAATAGCCGGGGAGCTGTTTTTT. Its protein product is CASSSTSGRIAGELFF.

This clonotype was seen repeatedly, ten times or more. One junction end disagrees with the germline gene, perhaps due to a read error. The chain couples TRBV27 to TRBJ2-7; tentatively, D is TRBD2 (5 bases). This CDR3 contains 17 residues. Germline loops: CDR1 MNHEY, CDR2 SMNVEV (reference sequence). CDR3 bases: TGTGCCAGCAGTCCGAACATGGATTCGGGAATAATATACGGGCAGTACTTC. Translating gives CASSPNMDSGIIYGQYF.

This clonotype was seen many times. CDR3 nucleotides: TGTGCCAGCAGCTTGGGGGGGCTCACCAACACTGAAGCTTTCTTT. Its protein is CASSLGGLTNTEAFF. The chain employs TRBV5-5 and TRBJ1-1; D is possibly TRBD1 (6 bases). The CDR3 consists of 15 residues. The V gene's germline CDR1 is SGHKS and CDR2 YYEKEE (reference sequence). Trimming cost V 0 bases and J 2 bases, with 11 bases left between them.

This clonotype occurred many times. V is TRBV12-3 or TRBV12-4 and J is TRBJ1-2; D not resolved. V gave up 3 bases and J gave up 6 bases, with 11 bases separating them. This CDR3 region has 13 residues. The CDR3 bases are TGTGCCAGCAGTTTCGTAGGGTTTGATGGCTACACCTTC. Its protein product is CASSFVGFDGYTF.

There are many counts of this clonotype. The gene calls are TRBV10-3 and TRBJ2-1, with D tentatively TRBD2 (7 bases). Trimming removed 3 bases from V and 4 bases from J, with 13 bases in between. Germline assignment: CDR1 ENHRY and CDR2 SYGVKD. The CDR3 has 15 amino acids. The CDR3 coding sequence is TGTGCCATCAGTGATGAGCGGGACATTTACAATGAGCAGTTCTTC. Its translation is CAISDERDIYNEQFF.

This clonotype was picked up many times. The chain carries TRBV7-9 and TRBJ2-1, with 7 bases matching TRBD1. CDR1 and CDR2 from the germline V gene are SEHNR and FQNEAQ (reference sequence). The junction had 8 bases not matched to a gene; V was cut back by 5 bases and J by 4 bases. This CDR3 has 15 amino acids. The CDR3 here is CASSPRDSLYNEQFF. The CDR3 region has the DNA TGTGCCAGCAGCCCCCGGGACAGTTTATACAATGAGCAGTTCTTC.

Points on this clonotype: A junction end diverges from the germline sequence, so it may reflect a read error. The chain joins TRBV24-1 to TRBJ2-1, with D possibly TRBD1 on 6 matching bases. Per germline, CDR1 KGHDR and CDR2 SFDVKD. This CDR3 is 14 amino acids long. The CDR3 sequence: CATRGSDSYNVQFF. CDR3 DNA: TGTGCCACCAGGGGCTCGGACAGCTACAATGTGCAGTTCTTC.

This clonotype was seen many times. This chain links TRBV9 with TRBJ2-7; 11 positions match TRBD2. The CDR3 loop spans 16 amino acids. The germline V gene has CDR1 SGDLS and CDR2 YYNGEE. The junction had 5 bases not matched to a gene; V was cut back by 3 bases and J by 0 bases. Here the CDR3 reads CASSETSGASSYEQYF. CDR3 DNA: TGTGCCAGCAGCGAGACTAGCGGGGCCAGCTCCTACGAGCAGTACTTC.

Comments on this clonotype: A much bigger clone sits one base away, suggesting this may be a read error. Given the absence of the conserved phenylalanine or tryptophan at the CDR3 end, a read error is likely. The chain has TRBV7-9 and TRBJ2-1; 12 bases match TRBD2. There are 17 residues in the CDR3. J lost 2 bases, V lost 3 bases, and 5 bases had no gene match. Germline V gene sequence: CDR1 SEHNR, CDR2 FQNEAQ (reference sequence). CDR3 sequence reads: CASSLTSGSIAYNEQFL. DNA for the CDR3: TGTGCCAGCAGCTTGACTAGCGGGAGCATCGCCTACAATGAGCAGTTCCTC.

V is TRBV19 and J is TRBJ1-5, with D possibly being TRBD1 (5 bases). The germline V gene has CDR1 LNHDA and CDR2 SQIVND (reference sequence). The CDR3 totals 12 residues. Trimming cost V 7 bases and J 7 bases, with 11 bases left between them. The CDR3, as DNA: TGTGCCAGTACCTTTGGGGGGCAGCCCCAGCATTTT. Translating gives CASTFGGQPQHF.

This clonotype came up many times. For the CDR3, the DNA is TGCAGTGCTCTAGGGGGCACCTACGAGCAGTACTTC. Translating it yields CSALGGTYEQYF. The rearrangement links TRBV20-1 to TRBJ2-7, with 7 positions matching TRBD1. V shed 5 bases, J shed 2 bases, and the junction held 3 bases outside the gene matches. Per the germline V gene, CDR1 is DFQATT and CDR2 is SNEGSKA (reference sequence). This CDR3 region has 12 residues.